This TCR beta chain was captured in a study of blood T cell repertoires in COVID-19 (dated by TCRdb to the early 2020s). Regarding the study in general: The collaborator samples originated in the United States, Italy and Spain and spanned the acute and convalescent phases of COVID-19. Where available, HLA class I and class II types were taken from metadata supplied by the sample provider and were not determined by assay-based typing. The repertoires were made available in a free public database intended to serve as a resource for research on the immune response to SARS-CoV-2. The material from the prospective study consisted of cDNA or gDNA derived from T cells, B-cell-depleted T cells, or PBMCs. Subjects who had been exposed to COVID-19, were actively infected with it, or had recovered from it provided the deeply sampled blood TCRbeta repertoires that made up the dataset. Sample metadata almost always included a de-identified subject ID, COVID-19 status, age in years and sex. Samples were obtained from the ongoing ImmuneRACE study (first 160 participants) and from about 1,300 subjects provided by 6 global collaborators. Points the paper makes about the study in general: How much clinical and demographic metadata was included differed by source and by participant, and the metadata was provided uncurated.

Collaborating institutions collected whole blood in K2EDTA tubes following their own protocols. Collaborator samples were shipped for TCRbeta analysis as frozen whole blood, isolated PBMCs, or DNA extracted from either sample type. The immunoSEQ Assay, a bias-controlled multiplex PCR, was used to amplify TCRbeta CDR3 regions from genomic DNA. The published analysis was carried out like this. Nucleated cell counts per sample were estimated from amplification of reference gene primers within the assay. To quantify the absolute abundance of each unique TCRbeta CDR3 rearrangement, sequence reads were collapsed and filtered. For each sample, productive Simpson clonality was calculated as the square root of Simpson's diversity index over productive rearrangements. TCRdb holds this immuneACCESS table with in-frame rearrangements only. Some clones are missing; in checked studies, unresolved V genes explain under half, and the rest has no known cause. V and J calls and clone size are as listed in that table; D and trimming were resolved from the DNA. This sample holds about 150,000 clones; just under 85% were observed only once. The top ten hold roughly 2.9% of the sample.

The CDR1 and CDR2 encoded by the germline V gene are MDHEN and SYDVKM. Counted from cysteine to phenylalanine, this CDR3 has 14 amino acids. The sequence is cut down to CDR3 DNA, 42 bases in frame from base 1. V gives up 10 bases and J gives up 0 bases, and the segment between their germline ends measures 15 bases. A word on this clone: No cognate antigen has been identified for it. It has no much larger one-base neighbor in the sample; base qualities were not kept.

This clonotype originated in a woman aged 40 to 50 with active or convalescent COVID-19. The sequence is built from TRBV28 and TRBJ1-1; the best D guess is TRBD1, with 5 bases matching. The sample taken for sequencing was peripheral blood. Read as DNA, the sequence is TGTGCCACCAGGTTGTGGGGCATGAACACTGAAGCTTTCTTT. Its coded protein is CATRLWGMNTEAFF. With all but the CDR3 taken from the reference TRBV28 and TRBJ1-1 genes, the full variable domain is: DVKVTQSSRYLVKRTGEKVFLECVQDMDHENMFWYRQDPGLGLRLIYFSYDVKMKEKGDIPEGYSVSREKKERFSLILESASTNQTSMYLCATRLWGMNTEAFFGQGTRLTVV.